This passage covers 24 T cell receptor beta chains from one sample sequenced in a study of cytomegalovirus exposure and HLA in healthy donors. Both 60 Vbeta primers and 13 Jbeta primers went into the PCR. The method was immunoSEQ multiplex PCR; TCRdb's version includes in-frame clones alone and lacks a portion of them. Its table records some 120,000 clones. Source material: PBMCs. The receptor source for this set is a man aged 35 to 55 in good health and CMV-seropositive.

The rearrangement joins TRBV4-1 to TRBJ2-3, with D perhaps matching TRBD2 (5 bases). V lost 7 bases, J lost 0 bases, and 23 bases lay in between. CDR1 is MGHRA, CDR2 YSYEKL, per germline. This CDR3 comprises 18 residues. The CDR3 coding sequence is TGCGCCAGCAAAGAGTGGTGGCAGAGGGAGACTAGCACAGATACGCAGTATTTT. This gives the protein CASKEWWQRETSTDTQYF.

CDR3 in DNA: TGCAGCGTTGGGGTAGCGGGGGCGTACAATGAGCAGTTCTTC. This codes for CSVGVAGAYNEQFF. This sequence joins TRBV29-1 and TRBJ2-1; the match to TRBD2 covers 9 bases. CDR1 SQVTM and CDR2 ANQGSEA come from the germline V gene. The V and J ends lost 4 bases and 4 bases, in that order; junction bases with no gene match: 5. This CDR3 has 14 residues.

The J gene is TRBJ2-3, the V gene TRBV18; TRBD2 matches 8 bases. Germline V gives CDR1 KGHSH, CDR2 LQKENI. The V segment lost 1 base and the J segment 4 bases; nucleotides outside the gene matches: 7. The CDR3 length is 16 residues. For the CDR3, the DNA is TGTGCCAGCTCACCACTTCGGGAGGGCCTGCCAGATACGCAGTATTTT. It specifies CASSPLREGLPDTQYF.

The chain couples TRBV28 to TRBJ2-7, with 8 bases that match TRBD1. J lost 7 bases, V lost 5 bases, and 10 bases had no gene match. This CDR3 is 14 amino acids long. Germline assignment: CDR1 MDHEN and CDR2 SYDVKM. CDR3 DNA: TGTGCCAGCAGTATCGGGACAGGAATGAGGGAGCAGTACTTC. Its translation is CASSIGTGMREQYF.

The rearrangement joins TRBV15 to TRBJ2-7; 11 bases fit TRBD2. V was pared by 2 bases and J by 4 bases, with 10 bases of the junction left unmatched. Germline values: CDR1 LNHNV, CDR2 YYDKDF (reference sequence). CDR3 length: 17 residues. CDR3 sequence (DNA): TGTGCCACCAGCAGACCGGGACTAGCGGAGTTCCGGTACGAGCAGTACTTC. Translation: CATSRPGLAEFRYEQYF.

The chain recombines TRBV6-6 with TRBJ2-6; D call uncertain. The CDR3 contains 13 residues. Between the trimmed V and J ends, which lost 10 bases and 3 bases, there was a span of 10 bases. CDR1 and CDR2 from the germline V gene are MNHNY and SVGAGI (reference sequence). CDR3 in amino acids: CAIPGGGANVLTF. CDR3 DNA sequence: TGTGCCATACCCGGTGGTGGGGCCAACGTCCTGACTTTC.

This sequence joins TRBV7-6 and TRBJ1-5; weak D call: TRBD1 (5 bases). The germline V and J ends were trimmed by 4 bases and 0 bases, with 13 bases remaining between them. Per the germline V gene, CDR1 is SGHVS and CDR2 is FNYEAQ. CDR3 length: 16 residues. CDR3 bases: TGTGCCAGCAGCTCTCGACAGTCCGATAGCAATCAGCCCCAGCATTTT. This encodes CASSSRQSDSNQPQHF.

V usage is TRBV28 and J usage is TRBJ1-4; 8 bases agree with TRBD1. The trim removed 7 bases at V and 10 bases at J, leaving 5 bases unmatched. The V gene's germline CDR1 is MDHEN and CDR2 SYDVKM. The CDR3 length is 12 residues. CDR3 bases: TGTGCCAGCATGACAGGGGAGCGAAAACTGTTTTTT. Its translation: CASMTGERKLFF.

The V gene is TRBV5-6, the J gene TRBJ2-7; 10 bases are shared with TRBD1. V gave up 4 bases and J gave up 6 bases; unmatched junction bases: 4. CDR3 size: 13 residues. Looked up from germline, CDR1 is SGHDT and CDR2 is YYEEEE. CDR3 nucleotides: TGTGCCAGCAGCCTCGGACAGGGGGGCGAGCAGTACTTC. Amino acid sequence: CASSLGQGGEQYF.

This rearrangement joins TRBV4-2 to TRBJ1-4; D remains unclear. The V end was cut by 4 bases, the J end by 3 bases, with 12 bases between. The CDR3 covers 15 residues. Per the germline V gene, CDR1 is LGHNA and CDR2 is YNFKEQ. The CDR3 loop is CASSRRHLPNEKLFF. Written as DNA, the CDR3 is TGTGCCAGCAGCCGCAGACACCTACCTAATGAAAAACTGTTTTTT.

V gene TRBV2 combines with J gene TRBJ1-3; no definite D call. Germline-derived CDR1 and CDR2 are SNHLY and FYNNEI. V was shortened by 6 bases and J by 0 bases, with 6 bases between the two germline ends. The CDR3 loop spans 13 amino acids. In DNA form, the CDR3 reads TGTGCCAGCAGCAGAAACTCTGGAAACACCATATATTTT. Translation: CASSRNSGNTIYF. Filled out from reference TRBV2 and TRBJ1-3, the complete variable domain reads EPEVTQTPSHQVTQMGQEVILRCVPISNHLYFYWYRQILGQKVEFLVSFYNNEISEKSEIFDDQFSVERPDGSNFTLKIRSTKLEDSAMYFCASSRNSGNTIYFGEGSWLTVV.

V gene TRBV27 combines with J gene TRBJ2-7, with TRBD1 matching over 7 bases. The CDR3 has 14 residues. V gave up 0 bases and J gave up 3 bases; unmatched junction bases: 2. The germline CDR1 and CDR2 sequences are MNHEY and SMNVEV (reference sequence). The CDR3 nucleotides are TGTGCCAGCAGTTTATCAGGGGGCCGCTACGAGCAGTACTTC. It yields the protein CASSLSGGRYEQYF.

The chain joins TRBV11-2 to TRBJ2-1, with 11 positions matching TRBD2. The CDR3 length is 15 residues. Germline V CDR1 and CDR2: SGHAT, FQNNGV. Losses at the gene ends were 6 bases for V and 4 bases for J; bases not matched to a gene: 5. CDR3 sequence: CASRPLAGAYNEQFF. The CDR3, as DNA: TGTGCCAGCAGACCACTAGCGGGAGCATACAATGAGCAGTTCTTC.

This chain uses TRBV6-5 with TRBJ1-2; D possibly corresponds to TRBD1 (5 bases). The CDR3 has 15 residues. V gave up 2 bases and J gave up 3 bases, with 13 bases separating them. Germline V gives CDR1 MNHEY, CDR2 SVGAGI. The CDR3, as DNA: TGTGCCAGCAGTTACCGGGCGGGACGGTACTATGGCTACACCTTC. It codes for CASSYRAGRYYGYTF.

Worth noting for this clone: Distinct nucleotide sequences in the sample also encode this CDR3. The CDR3 reads CASSPGQSNQPQHF. Here the CDR3 DNA reads TGTGCCAGTTCTCCAGGACAGAGCAATCAGCCCCAGCATTTT. This chain links TRBV27 with TRBJ1-5, with a possible D match to TRBD1 (6 bases). V lost 9 bases and J lost 1, with 13 bases in between. Looked up from germline, CDR1 is MNHEY and CDR2 is SMNVEV (reference sequence). This CDR3 spans 14 amino acids.

This chain connects TRBV6-1 to TRBJ1-1; perhaps TRBD1 as D (5 bases). The V end was cut by 6 bases, the J end by 1 base, with 15 bases between. The CDR3 runs to 15 residues. Per germline, CDR1 MNHNS and CDR2 SASEGT. The CDR3 reads CASRNGGEKNTEAFF. The CDR3 DNA follows: TGTGCCAGCAGGAACGGAGGGGAGAAGAACACTGAAGCTTTCTTT.

The CDR3 protein is CASSPRQGWEKLFF. The CDR3 region has the DNA TGTGCCAGCAGTCCCCGACAGGGGTGGGAAAAACTGTTTTTT. V and J are TRBV28 and TRBJ1-4; 8 bases are a match to TRBD1. Germline values: CDR1 MDHEN, CDR2 SYDVKM. The CDR3 sequence is 14 residues long. Trimming cost V 5 bases and J 8 bases; bases outside gene matches: 7.

V usage is TRBV7-2 and J usage is TRBJ1-5; 7 bases are shared with TRBD1. Germline CDR1 is SGHTA and CDR2 is FQGNSA. There are 14 residues in the CDR3. Germline trimming cut 3 bases from V and 5 bases from J; bases unmatched to any gene: 4. Here the CDR3 reads CASSFGQGDQPQHF. The CDR3 nucleotides are TGTGCCAGCAGCTTTGGGCAGGGGGATCAGCCCCAGCATTTT.

The gene calls are TRBV28 and TRBJ1-2; 8 nucleotides align to TRBD1. In germline, CDR1 is MDHEN, CDR2 SYDVKM. V shed 6 bases and J 8 bases; nucleotides not matched to a gene: 8. The CDR3 runs to 13 residues. The CDR3 region has the DNA TGTGCCAGCAGACTTGGGACAGGTAGAGGCTACACCTTC. Its protein is CASRLGTGRGYTF.

The chain recombines TRBV29-1 with TRBJ1-1; D is uncertain. There are 13 residues in the CDR3. The germline V gene encodes CDR1 SQVTM and CDR2 ANQGSEA. Trimming took off 5 bases at V and 5 bases at J, with 15 bases between the two ends. DNA for the CDR3: TGCAGCGTTACTTTACGGGTCGGTACTGAAGCTTTCTTT. This gives the protein CSVTLRVGTEAFF.

This rearrangement joins TRBV7-9 to TRBJ2-7; 7 bases fit TRBD1. Per the germline V gene, CDR1 is SEHNR and CDR2 is FQNEAQ (reference sequence). The junction had 5 bases not matched to a gene; V was cut back by 5 bases and J by 4 bases. The CDR3 runs to 13 residues. The CDR3 region has the DNA TGTGCCAGCAGCCTGGGACAGTTTTACGAGCAGTACTTC. This sequence encodes CASSLGQFYEQYF.

The CDR3: CASSPGLDNEQFF. CDR3 sequence (DNA): TGTGCCAGCTCCCCGGGACTAGACAATGAGCAGTTCTTC. The chain carries TRBV18 and TRBJ2-1; 8 bases line up with TRBD2. V shed 6 bases and J 5 bases; nucleotides not matched to a gene: 3. Per germline, CDR1 KGHSH and CDR2 LQKENI. The CDR3 consists of 13 residues.

This rearrangement joins TRBV2 to TRBJ2-7; 10 bases map to TRBD1. Germline V lookup: CDR1 SNHLY, CDR2 FYNNEI. This CDR3 is built from 15 residues. Unmatched junction bases numbered 7, after V lost 2 bases and J lost 6 bases. CDR3 bases: TGTGCCAGCAGTGAATTGGGACAGGGGATCAGCGAGCAGTACTTC. This gives the protein CASSELGQGISEQYF.

The chain uses TRBV5-1 and TRBJ2-1; perhaps TRBD2 as D (6 bases). This CDR3 has 15 amino acids. The germline V gene encodes CDR1 SGHRS and CDR2 YFSETQ. Trimming shortened V by 0 bases and J by 9 bases, and 16 bases separated the two germline ends. The CDR3 spells CASSLGLAGGTEQFF. DNA of the CDR3: TGCGCCAGCAGCTTGGGACTCGCTGGGGGGACTGAGCAGTTCTTC.